A single T cell receptor beta chain is shown here with its context. The sample comes from a study of cytomegalovirus exposure and HLA in healthy donors. Primers: 60 Vbeta forward and 13 Jbeta reverse. Libraries were prepared by immunoSEQ multiplex PCR; TCRdb keeps only in-frame clonotypes and omits some of them. The table has fewer than 200,000 clones, more than 65% seen once. The specimen was PBMCs. The sequence derives from a girl aged 2 to 9 in good health and CMV-seropositive.

The CDR3 coding sequence is TGTGCCAGCAGTGAACTATACCTAGGGGGCTTAAATCAGCCCCAGCATTTT. Amino acids: CASSELYLGGLNQPQHF. V usage is TRBV2 and J usage is TRBJ1-5, with 7 nucleotides matching TRBD1. The V gene's germline CDR1 is SNHLY and CDR2 FYNNEI. The CDR3 is 17 amino acids. J was trimmed by 4 bases and V by 2 bases; bases with no gene match: 11.